This T cell receptor (beta chain) was captured in a study of neoadjuvant nivolumab and ipilimumab in lung cancer (TCRdb year 2020). Describing the broader study: Nivolumab was administered intravenously at 3 mg/kg on days 1, 15 and 29, and in the combination arm ipilimumab 1 mg/kg was added on day 1 only. The primary trial endpoint was the major pathologic response (MPR) rate in the intention-to-treat population in each study arm. Of the 45 or so patients with operable NSCLC treated in the trial, approximately 23 were randomized to nivolumab monotherapy and around 20 to nivolumab plus ipilimumab. TCR repertoires were compared between pretherapy (baseline) peripheral blood and tumors resected at surgery after neoadjuvant immune checkpoint blockade. Matched pretherapy and resected tumor pairs were analyzed for seven patients: four treated with nivolumab and three with nivolumab plus ipilimumab.

To prepare the library, the immunoSEQ multiplex PCR assay was applied. The paper's data handling went like this. Richness and clonality were used to summarize the repertoires, and clones that significantly expanded or contracted between pre- and post-therapy samples were identified. Sourced from immuneACCESS, this table was stored by TCRdb with only in-frame sequences that have V and J called. A share of the clones is absent; for the studies checked, an unresolved V gene accounts for under half, and the remainder has no known explanation. The DNA was the basis for D and trimming; V, J and clone size are from that table. The sample table holds about 12,000 clones, of which almost 96% were seen once. The top ten clones comprise roughly 2.7% of the sample. As to this clone: The clone's antigen remains unknown. One base away there is no much larger clone; base qualities are not given.

Overall study outcomes, separate from this receptor: From pretherapy to surgery, tumor T-cell richness and clonality went up in three of three dual-therapy tumors, versus only two of four nivolumab-treated tumors. Resected tumors had greater TCR richness and clonality than tumor-adjacent uninvolved lung, and increases were observed in more dual-therapy-treated tumors. A positive correlation was observed between pretherapy blood TCR richness and richness in tumors resected after neoadjuvant therapy (Spearman R of about 0.8). A small number of samples underwent TCR sequencing. No significant correlation was found between TCR clonality and pathologic tumor regression, and only a single major-pathologic-response sample was available for the analysis of TCR clonality versus pathologic tumor regression.

Reading the label with the study, this specimen's time point is: at surgical resection after neoadjuvant nivolumab +/- ipilimumab. Samples came from the phase 2 randomized NEOSTAR trial, which tested neoadjuvant nivolumab or nivolumab plus ipilimumab followed by surgery in operable NSCLC. The sequencing here drew on peripheral blood, taken after neoadjuvant nivolumab, alone or with ipilimumab, at or shortly before surgery. This clonotype was sampled from an adult with non-small cell lung cancer.

The CDR3 has the sequence CASSSQDYEQYF. The nucleotides read TGTGCCAGCAGTTCCCAGGACTACGAGCAGTACTTC. The chain is encoded by TRBV6-5 joined to TRBJ2-7; confidence is insufficient to name the D gene. From the germline V gene, CDR1 is MNHEY and CDR2 is SVGAGI. Taken from cysteine to phenylalanine, the CDR3 has 12 residues. The read is trimmed to its CDR3 DNA, 36 bases read in frame from base 1. The junction shows trimming of 4 bases on V and 3 bases on J, plus 7 bases between the germline ends.